Listed below are T cell receptor beta chains from one sample, sequenced in a study of cytomegalovirus exposure and HLA in healthy donors. Profiled with immunoSEQ multiplex PCR; TCRdb holds only in-frame clones, not every one. The sample yields 130,000 or so clones, around 77% seen once. The sample taken for sequencing was PBMCs. Every receptor here comes from a male donor in good health and CMV-seropositive. CDR3s include the opening cysteine and the closing phenylalanine or tryptophan. D genes are given only for firm matches. Clone size appears in some rows only: once, few, many, or a class for an expanded clone.

j_call: TRBJ1-4; v_call: TRBV5-1; clone_size: few; d_call: NA; cdr3_aa: CASCRDYSEKLFF; cdr3_nt: TGCGCCAGCTGCCGGGACTATAGTGAAAAACTGTTTTTT
j_call: TRBJ2-1; v_call: TRBV27; clone_size: NA; d_call: TRBD1; cdr3_aa: CASRSRQGDPMFF; cdr3_nt: TGTGCCAGCAGATCAAGACAGGGGGACCCTATGTTCTTC
j_call: TRBJ2-7; v_call: TRBV2; clone_size: NA; d_call: TRBD1; cdr3_aa: CASRDLGQGNYEQYF; cdr3_nt: TGTGCCAGCAGGGATTTGGGACAGGGTAACTACGAGCAGTACTTC
j_call: TRBJ2-3; v_call: TRBV30; clone_size: few; d_call: NA; cdr3_aa: CAWSVRGASTDTQYF; cdr3_nt: TGTGCCTGGAGTGTACGCGGGGCCAGCACAGATACGCAGTATTTT
j_call: TRBJ2-1; v_call: TRBV29-1; clone_size: NA; d_call: TRBD2; cdr3_aa: CSAGTSGKGEQFF; cdr3_nt: TGCAGCGCCGGGACTAGCGGGAAAGGTGAGCAGTTCTTC
j_call: TRBJ2-5; v_call: TRBV5-5; clone_size: NA; d_call: TRBD2; cdr3_aa: CASSPGGLGETQYF; cdr3_nt: TGTGCCAGCAGCCCGGGGGGGCTCGGGGAGACCCAGTACTTC
j_call: TRBJ2-1; v_call: TRBV5-4; clone_size: NA; d_call: TRBD1; cdr3_aa: CASSRDSGADEQFF; cdr3_nt: TGTGCCAGCAGCCGGGACAGCGGTGCGGATGAGCAGTTCTTC
j_call: TRBJ1-4; v_call: TRBV6-5; clone_size: NA; d_call: TRBD1; cdr3_aa: CASSSGQLNEKLFF; cdr3_nt: TGTGCCAGCAGTTCGGGACAGTTGAATGAAAAACTGTTTTTT
j_call: TRBJ2-1; v_call: TRBV15; clone_size: NA; d_call: TRBD1; cdr3_aa: CATSRTIPGQGTGEQFF; cdr3_nt: TGTGCCACCAGCAGAACCATTCCGGGACAGGGTACCGGTGAGCAGTTCTTC
j_call: TRBJ2-3; v_call: TRBV9; clone_size: once; d_call: TRBD2; cdr3_aa: CASSPTGRDTDTQYF; cdr3_nt: TGTGCCAGCAGCCCTACGGGGAGGGACACAGATACGCAGTATTTT
j_call: TRBJ1-2; v_call: TRBV6-5; clone_size: NA; d_call: TRBD1; cdr3_aa: CASSYNTGVEGYTF; cdr3_nt: TGTGCCAGCAGTTACAATACAGGGGTTGAGGGCTACACCTTC
j_call: TRBJ2-7; v_call: TRBV6-5; clone_size: NA; d_call: NA; cdr3_aa: CASRTGPLTGYEQYF; cdr3_nt: TGTGCCAGCAGGACCGGACCGCTAACGGGGTACGAGCAGTACTTC
j_call: TRBJ2-1; v_call: TRBV9; clone_size: NA; d_call: NA; cdr3_aa: CASNADVGGSRLKEQFF; cdr3_nt: TGTGCCAGCAACGCCGACGTTGGGGGCTCCCGCTTAAAGGAGCAGTTCTTC
j_call: TRBJ2-7; v_call: TRBV29-1; clone_size: NA; d_call: TRBD1; cdr3_aa: CSVGPRQGTHEQYF; cdr3_nt: TGCAGCGTTGGTCCCCGACAGGGGACCCACGAGCAGTACTTC
j_call: TRBJ1-1; v_call: TRBV5-1; clone_size: NA; d_call: TRBD1; cdr3_aa: CASSPRQGMNTEAFF; cdr3_nt: TGCGCCAGCAGCCCCAGACAGGGGATGAACACTGAAGCTTTCTTT
j_call: TRBJ2-5; v_call: TRBV19; clone_size: NA; d_call: NA; cdr3_aa: CASSSRGETQYF; cdr3_nt: TGTGCCAGTAGCTCCCGAGGGGAGACCCAGTACTTC
j_call: TRBJ1-2; v_call: TRBV15; clone_size: once; d_call: TRBD1; cdr3_aa: CATTGGMNYGYTF; cdr3_nt: TGTGCCACCACAGGGGGCATGAACTATGGCTACACCTTC
j_call: TRBJ2-3; v_call: TRBV9; clone_size: NA; d_call: TRBD2; cdr3_aa: CASSPTAGGPDTQYF; cdr3_nt: TGTGCCAGCAGCCCAACAGCGGGAGGGCCGGATACGCAGTATTTT
j_call: TRBJ2-7; v_call: TRBV5-5; clone_size: NA; d_call: TRBD2; cdr3_aa: CASSFGLAGGHRYYEQYF; cdr3_nt: TGTGCCAGCAGCTTCGGACTAGCGGGAGGCCACAGATATTACGAGCAGTACTTC
j_call: TRBJ2-7; v_call: TRBV6-6; clone_size: NA; d_call: NA; cdr3_aa: CASSLQDTFSYEQYF; cdr3_nt: TGTGCCAGCAGCCTACAGGACACCTTCTCCTACGAGCAGTACTTC
j_call: TRBJ1-1; v_call: TRBV5-1; clone_size: NA; d_call: TRBD1; cdr3_aa: CASSRGQGTPAEAFF; cdr3_nt: TGCGCCAGCAGCCGGGGACAGGGGACTCCTGCTGAAGCTTTCTTT
j_call: TRBJ1-1; v_call: TRBV28; clone_size: NA; d_call: TRBD1; cdr3_aa: CASLGQGRWRAFF; cdr3_nt: TGTGCCAGTTTGGGACAGGGGAGATGGCGAGCTTTCTTT
j_call: TRBJ2-1; v_call: TRBV9; clone_size: NA; d_call: TRBD2; cdr3_aa: CASSFGLANYNEQFF; cdr3_nt: TGTGCCAGCAGCTTCGGACTAGCAAACTACAATGAGCAGTTCTTC
j_call: TRBJ2-7; v_call: TRBV6-6; clone_size: NA; d_call: NA; cdr3_aa: CASQPQGGGSSYEQYF; cdr3_nt: TGTGCCAGCCAGCCCCAGGGCGGGGGCAGCTCCTACGAGCAGTACTTC
j_call: TRBJ1-2; v_call: TRBV5-1; clone_size: NA; d_call: NA; cdr3_aa: CASSGGPNYGYTF; cdr3_nt: TGCGCCAGCAGCGGAGGGCCTAACTATGGCTACACCTTC
j_call: TRBJ2-5; v_call: TRBV18; clone_size: NA; d_call: TRBD2; cdr3_aa: CASSPRETSETQYF; cdr3_nt: TGTGCCAGCTCACCACGGGAGACTAGCGAGACCCAGTACTTC
j_call: TRBJ1-1; v_call: TRBV19; clone_size: NA; d_call: NA; cdr3_aa: CASGYREMNTEAFF; cdr3_nt: TGTGCCAGTGGTTACAGGGAAATGAACACTGAAGCTTTCTTT
j_call: TRBJ1-5; v_call: TRBV4-1; clone_size: NA; d_call: NA; cdr3_aa: CASSQGVGLFSPQHF; cdr3_nt: TGCGCCAGCAGCCAAGGGGTGGGGCTTTTTTCGCCCCAGCATTTT
j_call: TRBJ2-7; v_call: TRBV7-2; clone_size: NA; d_call: TRBD1; cdr3_aa: CASSLSTGGVNEQYF; cdr3_nt: TGTGCCAGCAGTCTTTCGACAGGGGGTGTCAACGAGCAGTACTTC
j_call: TRBJ1-5; v_call: TRBV28; clone_size: NA; d_call: NA; cdr3_aa: CASSLVLNQPQHF; cdr3_nt: TGTGCCAGCAGTTTAGTCCTTAATCAGCCCCAGCATTTT
j_call: TRBJ2-4; v_call: TRBV2; clone_size: NA; d_call: NA; cdr3_aa: CASSGSWTAQRGNSQYF; cdr3_nt: TGTGCCAGCAGTGGTTCGTGGACAGCCCAAAGGGGGAACAGTCAGTACTTC
j_call: TRBJ2-3; v_call: TRBV5-4; clone_size: NA; d_call: NA; cdr3_aa: CASSEDRTDTQYF; cdr3_nt: TGTGCCAGCAGCGAGGATCGCACAGATACGCAGTATTTT
j_call: TRBJ2-1; v_call: TRBV4-1; clone_size: once; d_call: NA; cdr3_aa: CASSQVEQVLSYNEQFF; cdr3_nt: TGCGCCAGCAGCCAAGTGGAACAGGTGCTCTCCTACAATGAGCAGTTCTTC
j_call: TRBJ2-3; v_call: TRBV7-9; clone_size: NA; d_call: TRBD2; cdr3_aa: CASSSGLGGTDTQYF; cdr3_nt: TGTGCCAGCAGCTCGGGACTAGGTGGGACAGATACGCAGTATTTT
j_call: TRBJ2-7; v_call: TRBV7-2; clone_size: few; d_call: TRBD1; cdr3_aa: CASSFRDRGYEQYF; cdr3_nt: TGTGCCAGCAGCTTTAGGGACAGGGGGTACGAGCAGTACTTC
j_call: TRBJ1-5; v_call: TRBV5-1; clone_size: NA; d_call: NA; cdr3_aa: CASSWGTPGQPQHF; cdr3_nt: TGCGCCAGCAGCTGGGGGACACCAGGGCAGCCCCAGCATTTT
j_call: TRBJ2-7; v_call: TRBV6-5; clone_size: NA; d_call: NA; cdr3_aa: CASSRTPGQNYEQYF; cdr3_nt: TGTGCCAGCAGTCGAACCCCGGGACAAAACTACGAGCAGTACTTC
j_call: TRBJ2-5; v_call: TRBV5-1; clone_size: NA; d_call: NA; cdr3_aa: CASSLAPGQETQYF; cdr3_nt: TGCGCCAGCAGCTTGGCACCAGGACAAGAGACCCAGTACTTC
j_call: TRBJ1-4; v_call: TRBV10-3; clone_size: NA; d_call: TRBD1; cdr3_aa: CAISEMGQAGEKLFF; cdr3_nt: TGTGCCATCAGTGAAATGGGACAGGCGGGTGAAAAACTGTTTTTT
j_call: TRBJ1-2; v_call: TRBV7-9; clone_size: NA; d_call: NA; cdr3_aa: CSSSLGAGFDYGYTF; cdr3_nt: TGTTCCAGCAGCTTAGGGGCAGGATTTGACTATGGCTACACCTTC
j_call: TRBJ1-1; v_call: TRBV5-1; clone_size: NA; d_call: NA; cdr3_aa: CASSLAAGSSTEAFF; cdr3_nt: TGCGCCAGCAGCTTGGCCGCGGGTTCGAGTACTGAAGCTTTCTTT
j_call: TRBJ1-5; v_call: TRBV28; clone_size: once; d_call: NA; cdr3_aa: CASRTGQRVNQPQHF; cdr3_nt: TGTGCCAGCAGAACCGGACAGAGGGTCAATCAGCCCCAGCATTTT
j_call: TRBJ1-6; v_call: TRBV28; clone_size: few; d_call: TRBD1; cdr3_aa: CASSVGQGGSPLHF; cdr3_nt: TGTGCCAGCAGCGTCGGACAGGGGGGATCACCCCTCCACTTT
j_call: TRBJ1-2; v_call: TRBV28; clone_size: few; d_call: NA; cdr3_aa: CASSWSKVGHYPGYTF; cdr3_nt: TGTGCCAGCAGTTGGAGTAAGGTGGGACACTACCCGGGCTACACCTTC
j_call: TRBJ2-5; v_call: TRBV27; clone_size: few; d_call: NA; cdr3_aa: CASSLSPGQLPYF; cdr3_nt: TGTGCCAGCAGTTTATCCCCTGGACAGCTTCCGTACTTC
j_call: TRBJ2-7; v_call: TRBV5-1; clone_size: NA; d_call: NA; cdr3_aa: CASSIGHSGLLSYEQYF; cdr3_nt: TGCGCCAGCAGCATTGGACACTCGGGACTGCTGTCCTACGAGCAGTACTTC
j_call: TRBJ2-7; v_call: TRBV2; clone_size: NA; d_call: TRBD1; cdr3_aa: CAIRQGAQNEQYF; cdr3_nt: TGTGCCATCAGACAGGGGGCGCAAAACGAGCAGTACTTC
j_call: TRBJ1-1; v_call: TRBV28; clone_size: NA; d_call: NA; cdr3_aa: CASSPQVRTEAFF; cdr3_nt: TGTGCCAGCAGTCCCCAGGTTCGCACTGAAGCTTTCTTT
j_call: TRBJ2-7; v_call: TRBV21-1; clone_size: NA; d_call: NA; cdr3_aa: CASSRQGSQHYEQYF; cdr3_nt: TGTGCCAGCAGCCGACAGGGAAGTCAACACTACGAGCAGTACTTC
j_call: TRBJ2-5; v_call: TRBV19; clone_size: NA; d_call: TRBD1; cdr3_aa: CASSPGTVETQYF; cdr3_nt: TGTGCCAGTAGTCCGGGGACAGTCGAGACCCAGTACTTC
j_call: TRBJ1-1; v_call: TRBV29-1; clone_size: few; d_call: NA; cdr3_aa: CSVGLREGTEAFF; cdr3_nt: TGCAGCGTTGGCCTGAGGGAGGGCACTGAAGCTTTCTTT
j_call: TRBJ1-1; v_call: TRBV15; clone_size: few; d_call: NA; cdr3_aa: CATSTRQRMNTEAFF; cdr3_nt: TGTGCCACCAGCACCCGACAGAGAATGAACACTGAAGCTTTCTTT
j_call: TRBJ2-1; v_call: TRBV9; clone_size: once; d_call: NA; cdr3_aa: CASSAGGDEQFF; cdr3_nt: TGTGCCAGCAGCGCCGGGGGTGATGAGCAGTTCTTC
j_call: TRBJ2-7; v_call: TRBV6-5; clone_size: NA; d_call: NA; cdr3_aa: CASSYSKGTATYEQYF; cdr3_nt: TGTGCCAGCAGTTACTCGAAAGGCACAGCCACCTACGAGCAGTACTTC